Listed below are T cell receptor beta chains from one sample, sequenced in a study of blood T cell repertoires in COVID-19. TCRdb's copy holds only in-frame clones and misses some; the assay was immunoSEQ multiplex PCR. The sample includes 190,000 or so clones, around 90% of them seen just once. The sequencing input was peripheral blood. The receptors here all came from a man between 50 and 59 years old with acute or convalescent COVID-19. Each CDR3 is given with its conserved first and last residue. D genes are given only for firm matches. The size of a clone is reported for some rows only, either as once, few or many, or as a class for expanded clones.

CDR3 protein: CASSSPPDRDTEAFF
CDR3 DNA: TGTGCCAGCAGTTCCCCCCCGGACAGGGACACTGAAGCTTTCTTT
J gene: TRBJ1-1
clone size: NA
CDR3 length: 15
D gene: TRBD1
V gene: TRBV27

CDR3 protein: CASSVQGRGTEAFF
CDR3 DNA: TGCGCCAGCAGCGTCCAGGGAAGGGGCACTGAAGCTTTCTTT
J gene: TRBJ1-1
clone size: NA
CDR3 length: 14
D gene: NA
V gene: TRBV5-1

CDR3 protein: CASGRRGQGAGEQFF
CDR3 DNA: TGTGCCAGCGGCCGGAGGGGACAGGGGGCTGGGGAGCAGTTCTTC
J gene: TRBJ2-1
clone size: once
CDR3 length: 15
D gene: TRBD1
V gene: TRBV7-3

CDR3 protein: CASSIGGQQETQYF
CDR3 DNA: TGTGCCAGTAGTATAGGGGGACAGCAAGAGACCCAGTACTTC
J gene: TRBJ2-5
clone size: NA
CDR3 length: 14
D gene: TRBD1
V gene: TRBV19

CDR3 protein: CASSISGEYTGELFF
CDR3 DNA: TGCGCCAGCAGCATTTCAGGGGAGTACACCGGGGAGCTGTTTTTT
J gene: TRBJ2-2
clone size: NA
CDR3 length: 15
D gene: NA
V gene: TRBV5-1

CDR3 protein: CASSLADRGSEQYF
CDR3 DNA: TGTGCCAGCAGCTTGGCTGACAGGGGCAGTGAGCAGTACTTC
J gene: TRBJ2-7
clone size: NA
CDR3 length: 14
D gene: TRBD1
V gene: TRBV7-9

CDR3 protein: CASSQGKAGGDNEQFF
CDR3 DNA: TGCGCCAGCAGCCAAGGGAAAGCGGGGGGAGACAATGAGCAGTTCTTC
J gene: TRBJ2-1
clone size: once
CDR3 length: 16
D gene: TRBD2
V gene: TRBV4-3

CDR3 protein: CAIRQGIGEETQYF
CDR3 DNA: TGTGCCATCAGACAGGGGATTGGCGAAGAGACCCAGTACTTC
J gene: TRBJ2-5
clone size: NA
CDR3 length: 14
D gene: TRBD1
V gene: TRBV10-3

CDR3 protein: CASSLGAGESQETQYF
CDR3 DNA: TGTGCCAGCAGCTTGGGGGCGGGGGAATCTCAAGAGACCCAGTACTTC
J gene: TRBJ2-5
clone size: NA
CDR3 length: 16
D gene: TRBD2
V gene: TRBV5-4

CDR3 protein: CASSLGTAGGYF
CDR3 DNA: TGTGCCAGCAGCTTGGGGACGGCCGGAGGGTACTTT
J gene: TRBJ1-1
clone size: NA
CDR3 length: 12
D gene: NA
V gene: TRBV5-4

CDR3 protein: CASSPPSGGYNEQFF
CDR3 DNA: TGTGCCAGCAGCCCCCCTAGCGGGGGTTACAATGAGCAGTTCTTC
J gene: TRBJ2-1
clone size: NA
CDR3 length: 15
D gene: TRBD2
V gene: TRBV9

CDR3 protein: CASSQDISVGHYSYNEQFF
CDR3 DNA: TGCGCCAGCAGCCAAGATATAAGCGTTGGACATTACTCCTACAATGAGCAGTTCTTC
J gene: TRBJ2-1
clone size: NA
CDR3 length: 19
D gene: NA
V gene: TRBV4-3

CDR3 protein: CASSRATGELFF
CDR3 DNA: TGTGCCAGTTCCCGCGCCACCGGGGAGCTGTTTTTT
J gene: TRBJ2-2
clone size: NA
CDR3 length: 12
D gene: NA
V gene: TRBV19

CDR3 protein: CASTNGRQGQETQYF
CDR3 DNA: TGTGCCTCAACCAACGGGAGGCAGGGTCAAGAGACCCAGTACTTC
J gene: TRBJ2-5
clone size: few
CDR3 length: 15
D gene: TRBD2
V gene: TRBV10-3

CDR3 protein: CATSRGGTVMDTQYF
CDR3 DNA: TGTGCCACCAGCCGGGGGGGGACAGTGATGGATACGCAGTATTTT
J gene: TRBJ2-3
clone size: NA
CDR3 length: 15
D gene: NA
V gene: TRBV15

CDR3 protein: CASSPLLTRNQPQHF
CDR3 DNA: TGTGCCAGCAGCCCACTCTTAACTAGGAATCAGCCCCAGCATTTT
J gene: TRBJ1-5
clone size: once
CDR3 length: 15
D gene: NA
V gene: TRBV7-2

CDR3 protein: CASSLLSLGAPNTGELFF
CDR3 DNA: TGTGCCAGCAGTTTATTAAGTTTGGGGGCACCGAACACCGGGGAGCTGTTTTTT
J gene: TRBJ2-2
clone size: NA
CDR3 length: 18
D gene: NA
V gene: TRBV28

CDR3 protein: CASSLASETGELFF
CDR3 DNA: TGCGCCAGCAGCTTGGCTTCGGAGACCGGGGAGCTGTTTTTT
J gene: TRBJ2-2
clone size: once
CDR3 length: 14
D gene: NA
V gene: TRBV5-1

CDR3 protein: CASSSTANYGYTF
CDR3 DNA: TGCGCCAGCAGCTCGACAGCTAACTATGGCTACACCTTC
J gene: TRBJ1-2
clone size: NA
CDR3 length: 13
D gene: NA
V gene: TRBV5-1

CDR3 protein: CASSLLRDRDYNEQFF
CDR3 DNA: TGTGCCAGCAGCTTATTGCGGGACAGGGATTACAATGAGCAGTTCTTC
J gene: TRBJ2-1
clone size: NA
CDR3 length: 16
D gene: TRBD1
V gene: TRBV7-2

CDR3 protein: CASSLASPYGYTF
CDR3 DNA: TGTGCCAGCAGTCTAGCCAGTCCCTATGGCTACACCTTC
J gene: TRBJ1-2
clone size: NA
CDR3 length: 13
D gene: NA
V gene: TRBV11-2

CDR3 protein: CASSFGTQETQYF
CDR3 DNA: TGCGCCAGCAGTTTCGGGACACAAGAGACCCAGTACTTC
J gene: TRBJ2-5
clone size: NA
CDR3 length: 13
D gene: NA
V gene: TRBV10-1

CDR3 protein: CASSQGWGTIGHYGYTF
CDR3 DNA: TGTGCCAGCAGCCAAGGCTGGGGCACGATCGGTCACTATGGCTACACCTTC
J gene: TRBJ1-2
clone size: NA
CDR3 length: 17
D gene: NA
V gene: TRBV14

CDR3 protein: CASSRTPRGMYGYTF
CDR3 DNA: TGTGCCAGCAGCCGAACCCCGCGCGGGATGTATGGCTACACCTTC
J gene: TRBJ1-2
clone size: NA
CDR3 length: 15
D gene: NA
V gene: TRBV6-5

CDR3 protein: CASSLPGGSTDTQYF
CDR3 DNA: TGCGCCAGCAGCTTGCCGGGGGGAAGCACAGATACGCAGTATTTT
J gene: TRBJ2-3
clone size: NA
CDR3 length: 15
D gene: TRBD2
V gene: TRBV5-1

CDR3 protein: CSVESVRGYTF
CDR3 DNA: TGCAGCGTTGAATCGGTGCGTGGCTACACCTTC
J gene: TRBJ1-2
clone size: NA
CDR3 length: 11
D gene: NA
V gene: TRBV29-1

CDR3 protein: CASSTRQWQETQYF
CDR3 DNA: TGTGCCAGCAGTACCCGACAGTGGCAAGAGACCCAGTACTTC
J gene: TRBJ2-5
clone size: NA
CDR3 length: 14
D gene: NA
V gene: TRBV28

CDR3 protein: CASSQGNEQYF
CDR3 DNA: TGTGCCAGCAGTCAGGGGAACGAGCAGTACTTC
J gene: TRBJ2-7
clone size: NA
CDR3 length: 11
D gene: NA
V gene: TRBV6-6

CDR3 protein: CASSLPGQGNEKLFF
CDR3 DNA: TGTGCCAGCAGCTTACCGGGACAGGGTAATGAAAAACTGTTTTTT
J gene: TRBJ1-4
clone size: NA
CDR3 length: 15
D gene: TRBD1
V gene: TRBV7-9

CDR3 protein: CASSFVVHNNEQFF
CDR3 DNA: TGCGCCAGCAGCTTTGTGGTCCACAACAATGAGCAGTTCTTC
J gene: TRBJ2-1
clone size: NA
CDR3 length: 14
D gene: NA
V gene: TRBV5-1

CDR3 protein: CASSTRTGVGETQYF
CDR3 DNA: TGCGCCAGCAGCACTAGGACAGGGGTGGGCGAGACCCAGTACTTC
J gene: TRBJ2-5
clone size: NA
CDR3 length: 15
D gene: TRBD1
V gene: TRBV5-1

CDR3 protein: CASSLPRSNTGELFF
CDR3 DNA: TGCGCCAGCAGCTTGCCCAGATCGAACACCGGGGAGCTGTTTTTT
J gene: TRBJ2-2
clone size: NA
CDR3 length: 15
D gene: NA
V gene: TRBV5-1

CDR3 protein: CASRQRTGGGNTIYF
CDR3 DNA: TGTGCCAGCAGGCAAAGAACAGGGGGTGGGAACACCATATATTTT
J gene: TRBJ1-3
clone size: NA
CDR3 length: 15
D gene: TRBD1
V gene: TRBV2

CDR3 protein: CASTGRGNTEAFF
CDR3 DNA: TGTGCCAGCACCGGAAGGGGCAACACTGAAGCTTTCTTT
J gene: TRBJ1-1
clone size: NA
CDR3 length: 13
D gene: NA
V gene: TRBV7-9

CDR3 protein: CASSQEWEDSYNEQFF
CDR3 DNA: TGCGCCAGCAGCCAAGAATGGGAGGACTCCTACAATGAGCAGTTCTTC
J gene: TRBJ2-1
clone size: NA
CDR3 length: 16
D gene: NA
V gene: TRBV4-1

CDR3 protein: CSAGVEGETQYF
CDR3 DNA: TGCAGCGCCGGGGTGGAAGGAGAGACCCAGTACTTC
J gene: TRBJ2-5
clone size: NA
CDR3 length: 12
D gene: NA
V gene: TRBV29-1

CDR3 protein: CASSSTGLNTEAFF
CDR3 DNA: TGTGCCAGCAGCTCGACAGGTTTGAACACTGAAGCTTTCTTT
J gene: TRBJ1-1
clone size: once
CDR3 length: 14
D gene: NA
V gene: TRBV7-3

CDR3 protein: CASSPPGTFQETQYF
CDR3 DNA: TGTGCCAGCAGTCCCCCCGGGACATTCCAAGAGACCCAGTACTTC
J gene: TRBJ2-5
clone size: NA
CDR3 length: 15
D gene: NA
V gene: TRBV28

CDR3 protein: CASSLKQGHSYNSPLHF
CDR3 DNA: TGTGCCAGCAGTTTAAAACAGGGACACTCCTATAATTCACCCCTCCACTTT
J gene: TRBJ1-6
clone size: NA
CDR3 length: 17
D gene: NA
V gene: TRBV27

CDR3 protein: CASSYKWGAYNEQFF
CDR3 DNA: TGTGCCAGCAGTTACAAGTGGGGAGCCTACAATGAGCAGTTCTTC
J gene: TRBJ2-1
clone size: NA
CDR3 length: 15
D gene: NA
V gene: TRBV6-5

CDR3 protein: CASSLEAGSAEAFF
CDR3 DNA: TGTGCCAGCAGCTTGGAGGCAGGGTCTGCTGAAGCTTTCTTT
J gene: TRBJ1-1
clone size: NA
CDR3 length: 14
D gene: NA
V gene: TRBV5-4

CDR3 protein: CASSPPGSGSTGELFF
CDR3 DNA: TGTGCCAGCTCACCACCTGGATCCGGGAGCACCGGGGAGCTGTTTTTT
J gene: TRBJ2-2
clone size: NA
CDR3 length: 16
D gene: NA
V gene: TRBV18

CDR3 protein: CASSVDGSGAPDTQYF
CDR3 DNA: TGTGCCAGCAGCGTAGACGGTAGCGGGGCCCCAGATACGCAGTATTTT
J gene: TRBJ2-3
clone size: NA
CDR3 length: 16
D gene: TRBD2
V gene: TRBV9

CDR3 protein: CASSQTGTGELFF
CDR3 DNA: TGTGCCAGCAGCCAAACAGGGACCGGGGAGCTGTTTTTT
J gene: TRBJ2-2
clone size: NA
CDR3 length: 13
D gene: NA
V gene: TRBV3-1/TRBV3-2

CDR3 protein: CASSVGSLIPYEQYF
CDR3 DNA: TGTGCCAGCAGCGTAGGTAGCCTAATCCCCTACGAGCAGTACTTC
J gene: TRBJ2-7
clone size: NA
CDR3 length: 15
D gene: NA
V gene: TRBV9